The clone carrying this T cell receptor beta chain was observed many times. Its antigen is unknown. The data are from a study of T cell repertoires in cytomegalovirus infection. Turning to the study itself: Both a matching HLA type and CMV infection were indicated by public TCR beta signatures.

MiXCR, applied by TCRdb to the reads, yields one record per CDR3 protein. The data show tens of thousands of distinct CDR3 sequences, around 3.8% seen once. General study points: Identification of carriers of CMV plus the relevant HLA was performed using cumulative public TCR beta family frequency.

Germline CDR1 LNHDA, CDR2 SQIVND (reference sequence). CDR3 length: 15 residues. The V end lost 2 bases, the J end lost 1 base, and 9 bases lay between the germline ends. The sequence derives from a human donor in good health (CMV status not recorded). Some clones in this sample may be carry-over from other donors' samples. What was sequenced was PBMCs. The V gene is TRBV19, the J gene TRBJ2-1; D call uncertain. The CDR3: CASSISTSSYNEQFF. The CDR3 DNA sequence: TGTGCCAGTAGTATATCGACATCGTCCTACAATGAGCAGTTCTTC.